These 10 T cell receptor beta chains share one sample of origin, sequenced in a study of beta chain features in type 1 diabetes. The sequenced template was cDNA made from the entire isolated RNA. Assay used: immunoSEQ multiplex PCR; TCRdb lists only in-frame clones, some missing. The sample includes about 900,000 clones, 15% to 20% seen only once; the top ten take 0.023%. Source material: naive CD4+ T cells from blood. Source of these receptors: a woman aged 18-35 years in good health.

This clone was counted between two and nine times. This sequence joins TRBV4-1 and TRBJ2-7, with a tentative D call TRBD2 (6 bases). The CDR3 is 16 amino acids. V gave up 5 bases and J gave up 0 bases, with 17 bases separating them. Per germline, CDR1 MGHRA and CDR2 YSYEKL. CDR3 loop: CASSARAIAVSYEQYF. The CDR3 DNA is TGCGCCAGCAGCGCCCGGGCCATAGCGGTCTCCTACGAGCAGTACTTC.

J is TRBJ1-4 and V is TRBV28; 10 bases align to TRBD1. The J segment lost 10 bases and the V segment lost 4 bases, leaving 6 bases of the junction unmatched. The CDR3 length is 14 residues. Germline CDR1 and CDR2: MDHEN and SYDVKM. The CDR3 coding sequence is TGTGCCAGCAGTTCCGGGACAGGGGAGGGAAAACTGTTTTTT. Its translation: CASSSGTGEGKLFF. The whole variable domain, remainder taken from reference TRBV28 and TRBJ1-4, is DVKVTQSSRYLVKRTGEKVFLECVQDMDHENMFWYRQDPGLGLRLIYFSYDVKMKEKGDIPEGYSVSREKKERFSLILESASTNQTSMYLCASSSGTGEGKLFFGSGTQLSVL.

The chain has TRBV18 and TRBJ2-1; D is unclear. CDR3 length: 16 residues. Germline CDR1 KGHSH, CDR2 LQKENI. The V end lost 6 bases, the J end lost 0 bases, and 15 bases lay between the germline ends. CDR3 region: CASSPIGQSSYNEQFF. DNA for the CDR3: TGTGCCAGCTCCCCAATCGGCCAGAGCTCCTACAATGAGCAGTTCTTC.

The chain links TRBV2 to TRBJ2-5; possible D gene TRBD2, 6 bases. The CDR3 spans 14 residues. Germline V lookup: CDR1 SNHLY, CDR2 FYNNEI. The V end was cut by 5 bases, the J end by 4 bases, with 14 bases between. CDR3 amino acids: CASSLLTSIETQYF. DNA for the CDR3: TGTGCCAGCAGTCTGCTGACTAGTATAGAGACCCAGTACTTC.

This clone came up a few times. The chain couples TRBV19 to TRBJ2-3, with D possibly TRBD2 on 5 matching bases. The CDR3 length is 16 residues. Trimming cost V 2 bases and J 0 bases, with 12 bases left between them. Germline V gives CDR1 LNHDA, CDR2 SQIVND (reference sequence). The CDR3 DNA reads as TGTGCCAGTAGTATAACACCAGGACTGAGCACAGATACGCAGTATTTT. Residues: CASSITPGLSTDTQYF.

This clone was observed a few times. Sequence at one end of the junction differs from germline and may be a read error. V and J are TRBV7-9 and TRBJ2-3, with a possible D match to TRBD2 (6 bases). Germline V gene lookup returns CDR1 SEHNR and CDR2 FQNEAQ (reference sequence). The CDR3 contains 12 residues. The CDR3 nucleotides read TGTGCCAGCAGCCGTCCCGCTGGGACTTTGCATTTT. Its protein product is CASSRPAGTLHF.

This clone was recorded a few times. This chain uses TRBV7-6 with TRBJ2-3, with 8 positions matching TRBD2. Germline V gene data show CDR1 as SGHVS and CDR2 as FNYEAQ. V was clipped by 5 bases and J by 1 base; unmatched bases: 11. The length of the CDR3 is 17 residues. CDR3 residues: CASSARTSGGGTDTQYF. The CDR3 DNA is TGTGCCAGCAGCGCCAGAACTAGCGGAGGAGGCACAGATACGCAGTATTTT.

In DNA form, the CDR3 reads TGTGCCAGCAGCCGGGACTCCGGAGAGACCCAGTACTTC. It yields the protein CASSRDSGETQYF. The rearrangement uses TRBV7-2 and TRBJ2-5; the D gene is possibly TRBD2 (6 bases). V lost 5 bases to trimming and J lost 4 bases, with 11 bases between them. Germline assignment: CDR1 SGHTA and CDR2 FQGNSA. The CDR3 sequence is 13 residues long.

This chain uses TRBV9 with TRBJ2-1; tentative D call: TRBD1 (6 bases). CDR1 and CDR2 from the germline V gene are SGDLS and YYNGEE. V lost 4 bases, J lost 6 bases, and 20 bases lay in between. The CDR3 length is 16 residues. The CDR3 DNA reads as TGTGCCAGCAGCCCAACAGGGCCTCGGGACGGCAATGAGCAGTTCTTC. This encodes CASSPTGPRDGNEQFF.

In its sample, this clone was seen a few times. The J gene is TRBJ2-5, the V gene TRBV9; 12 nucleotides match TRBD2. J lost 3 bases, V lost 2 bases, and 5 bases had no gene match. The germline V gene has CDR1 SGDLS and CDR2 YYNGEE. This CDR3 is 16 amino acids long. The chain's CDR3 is CASSVSLAGGEETQYF. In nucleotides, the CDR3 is TGTGCCAGCAGCGTGTCCCTAGCGGGAGGGGAAGAGACCCAGTACTTC.